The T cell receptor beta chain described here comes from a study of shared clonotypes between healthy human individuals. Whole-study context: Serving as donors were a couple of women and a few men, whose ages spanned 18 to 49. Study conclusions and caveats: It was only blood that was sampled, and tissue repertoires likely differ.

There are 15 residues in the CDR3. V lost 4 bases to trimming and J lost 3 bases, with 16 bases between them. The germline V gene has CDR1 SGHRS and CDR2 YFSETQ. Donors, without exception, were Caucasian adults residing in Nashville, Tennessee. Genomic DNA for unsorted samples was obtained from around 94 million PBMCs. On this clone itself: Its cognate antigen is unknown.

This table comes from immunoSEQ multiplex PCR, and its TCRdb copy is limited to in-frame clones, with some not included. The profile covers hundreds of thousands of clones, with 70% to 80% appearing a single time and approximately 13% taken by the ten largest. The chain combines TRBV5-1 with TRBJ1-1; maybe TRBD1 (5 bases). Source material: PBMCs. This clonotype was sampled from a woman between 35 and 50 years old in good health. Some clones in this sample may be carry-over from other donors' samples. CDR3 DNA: TGCGCCAGCAGCCCCCCCGGGGGAGGACACACTGAAGCTTTCTTT. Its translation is CASSPPGGGHTEAFF.